One and the same sample provided the 17 T cell receptor beta chains below, sequenced in a study of blood T cell repertoires in COVID-19. Assay: immunoSEQ multiplex PCR; the TCRdb copy retains only in-frame clones and omits some. Of 77,000 or so clones in the sample, about three quarters were seen once. The sequencing input was peripheral blood. The source of these receptors is an elderly woman with active or convalescent COVID-19.

The chain uses TRBV2 and TRBJ1-2; 7 bases map to TRBD1. Germline trimming cut 6 bases from V and 6 bases from J; bases unmatched to any gene: 1. This CDR3 is built from 11 residues. From germline, CDR1 is SNHLY and CDR2 FYNNEI. CDR3 sequence (DNA): TGTGCCAGCAGACAGGGGAATGGCTACACCTTC. Its protein is CASRQGNGYTF.

The CDR3 region has the DNA TGTGCCAGCAGCTTAACCTCAACAGGGGGGCAAGGCTACACCTTC. Amino acid sequence: CASSLTSTGGQGYTF. The V gene is TRBV7-3, the J gene TRBJ1-2, with 8 bases that match TRBD1. Germline V lookup: CDR1 SGHTA, CDR2 FQGTGA. Trimming at V came to 0 bases and at J to 8 bases, leaving 8 bases not matched to a gene. CDR3 length: 15 amino acids.

The rearrangement joins TRBV4-1 to TRBJ1-1; maybe TRBD1 (6 bases). Germline V CDR1 and CDR2: MGHRA, YSYEKL. This CDR3 spans 17 amino acids. V lost 0 bases and J 1 base, leaving 15 bases between the germline ends. The CDR3, as DNA: TGCGCCAGCAGCCAAGATCACTCCGGGACATCGAACACTGAAGCTTTCTTT. This codes for CASSQDHSGTSNTEAFF.

This clone has a count of ten or more. V usage is TRBV6-4 and J usage is TRBJ1-5; 9 bases map to TRBD1. The CDR3 has 20 residues. The V gene end was trimmed by 3 bases and the J gene end by 0 bases; junction bases not matched to a gene: 15. Looked up from germline, CDR1 is MRHNA and CDR2 is SNTAGT. CDR3 sequence: CASSEWRIGDRAYSNQPQHF. The CDR3, as DNA: TGTGCCAGCAGTGAATGGAGGATAGGGGACAGGGCTTATAGCAATCAGCCCCAGCATTTT.

The chain has TRBV7-6 and TRBJ1-3; D is ambiguous. Germline CDR1 reads SGHVS; CDR2 reads FNYEAQ. V lost 3 bases, J lost 0 bases, and 12 bases lay in between. This CDR3 has 16 residues. For the CDR3, the DNA is TGTGCCAGCAGCTTTGGAGGGCAACTCTCTGGAAACACCATATATTTT. Translating it yields CASSFGGQLSGNTIYF.

The CDR3 loop is CASSLESVGYTF. The CDR3, as DNA: TGTGCCAGCAGCTTAGAAAGCGTCGGCTACACCTTC. The chain is built from TRBV11-2 and TRBJ1-2; the D is unclear. CDR1 and CDR2 from the germline V gene are SGHAT and FQNNGV. The V end was cut by 0 bases, the J end by 8 bases, with 7 bases between. This CDR3 contains 12 residues.

The chain uses TRBV6-1 and TRBJ1-5; no definite D call. The CDR3 length is 19 residues. Germline V gene data show CDR1 as MNHNS and CDR2 as SASEGT. V dropped 2 bases and J dropped 0 bases, with 20 bases sitting between them. The CDR3 bases are TGTGCCAGCAGTGAAAGTTTGGGCTCCTTGAAATATAGCAATCAGCCCCAGCATTTT. Protein sequence: CASSESLGSLKYSNQPQHF.

This rearrangement joins TRBV7-9 to TRBJ1-6; D is perhaps TRBD1 (5 bases). Trimming took 5 bases from V and 0 from J, leaving 14 bases between them. CDR1 is SEHNR, CDR2 FQNEAQ, per germline (reference sequence). This CDR3 comprises 17 residues. The CDR3 region is CASSHTGLSSYNSPLHF. DNA for the CDR3: TGTGCCAGCAGCCACACAGGTCTTAGCTCCTATAATTCACCCCTCCACTTT.

This chain connects TRBV28 to TRBJ1-5, with D perhaps matching TRBD1 (5 bases). Trimming removed 2 bases at V and 2 bases at J, with 10 bases between. The CDR3 loop spans 15 amino acids. Germline V gives CDR1 MDHEN, CDR2 SYDVKM. The CDR3 sequence is CASSLGPGGNQPQHF. In DNA, the CDR3 is TGTGCCAGCAGTTTAGGCCCGGGGGGCAATCAGCCCCAGCATTTT.

The V call is TRBV2, the J call TRBJ1-4; 9 bases agree with TRBD1. With V trimmed by 5 bases and J by 6 bases, 4 bases remained unmatched. Germline CDR1 reads SNHLY; CDR2 reads FYNNEI. This CDR3 is 14 amino acids long. The chain's CDR3 is CASSKGQGDEKLFF. The CDR3 DNA reads TGTGCCAGCAGTAAGGGACAGGGCGATGAAAAACTGTTTTTT.

The rearrangement joins TRBV29-1 to TRBJ2-2, with a tentative D call TRBD2 (8 bases). Looked up from germline, CDR1 is SQVTM and CDR2 is ANQGSEA. Trimming removed 1 base at V and 4 bases at J, with 13 bases between. This CDR3 has 15 amino acids. Here the CDR3 DNA reads TGCAGCGTTGAAGTAGCGGGACAGTTCACCGGGGAGCTGTTTTTT. This codes for CSVEVAGQFTGELFF.

The chain links TRBV11-2 to TRBJ2-7; D is perhaps TRBD2 (5 bases). The CDR3 is 11 amino acids. Germline assignment: CDR1 SGHAT and CDR2 FQNNGV. V was shortened by 5 bases and J by 3 bases, with 5 bases between the two germline ends. CDR3 DNA: TGTGCCAGCAGCGCGGGCTACGAGCAGTACTTC. Translated, it gives CASSAGYEQYF.

The chain employs TRBV5-1 and TRBJ2-5; 9 positions match TRBD2. From germline, CDR1 is SGHRS and CDR2 YFSETQ. The CDR3 covers 16 residues. The V segment lost 4 bases and the J segment 3 bases; nucleotides outside the gene matches: 10. The CDR3 region has the DNA TGCGCCAGCAGCATATTAGCGGGGGCCCTTGAAGAGACCCAGTACTTC. Its translation is CASSILAGALEETQYF.

This sequence joins TRBV19 and TRBJ2-7; no clear D. V was clipped by 5 bases and J by 4 bases, with 6 bases between them. The germline V gene has CDR1 LNHDA and CDR2 SQIVND (reference sequence). The CDR3 consists of 11 residues. As DNA, the CDR3 is TGTGCCAGTAGTGAGAATTACGAGCAGTACTTC. Translation gives CASSENYEQYF.

The J gene is TRBJ2-3, the V gene TRBV5-1, with a tentative D call TRBD2 (6 bases). CDR1 is SGHRS and CDR2 is YFSETQ in the germline V gene. With 4 bases removed from V and 6 bases from J, the gap between germline ends came to 21 bases. The CDR3 is made up of 16 amino acids. CDR3 amino acids: CASSPGTWGTRDTQYF. The CDR3 DNA reads as TGCGCCAGCAGCCCCGGGACTTGGGGGACGAGGGATACGCAGTATTTT.

This chain connects TRBV28 to TRBJ1-2; TRBD1 might be the D (5 bases). The CDR3 runs 11 residues. CDR1 and CDR2 from the germline V gene are MDHEN and SYDVKM. V was trimmed by 5 bases and J by 7 bases, leaving 8 bases between them. The CDR3 DNA reads TGTGCCAGCAGTCAGGGTTTTGGCTACACCTTC. Its translation: CASSQGFGYTF.

The chain combines TRBV6-4 with TRBJ1-4, with no clear D. The germline V gene has CDR1 MRHNA and CDR2 SNTAGT. V lost 2 bases and J lost 0, with 10 bases in between. This CDR3 is built from 16 residues. The DNA of the CDR3 is TGTGCCAGCAGTGACCTCGTAGTCGCAACTAATGAAAAACTGTTTTTT. It codes for CASSDLVVATNEKLFF.